The clone carrying this T cell receptor (beta chain) came up many times. What it binds is not known. This sample stems from a study of T cells after yellow fever vaccination. Study at large: Fractions low in cell number were prepared with SMART-Seq v4 Ultra Low Input.

Findings and limits, study-wide: Reappearance after the booster was observed for most primary-vaccination clones (96% CD4, over 70% CD8). Only a small proportion of the clonotypes turned up in both the CD4 and the CD8 compartments, likely arising from convergent recombination.

A process of 5'RACE template switching, which added a universal primer site and UMIs, was used to make TCR cDNA. Each CDR3 protein is one row after TCRdb ran MiXCR on the 5' RACE reads. The data show 250,000 to 300,000 distinct CDR3 sequences, with 10% to 15% seen just once and approximately 0.49% held by the top ten. The CDR3 contains 16 residues. Germline CDR1 is MNHEY and CDR2 is SMNVEV (reference sequence). The germline V and J ends were trimmed by 5 bases and 2 bases, with 13 bases remaining between them. The sequenced sample was CD4+ T cells sorted from PBMCs, obtained 45 days after the yellow fever booster vaccination. The chain carries TRBV27 and TRBJ2-6, with no clear D. The TCR was taken from a young man who received the YFV17D yellow fever vaccine. The CDR3 here is CASSADRIPGANVLTF. The CDR3 DNA reads as TGTGCCAGCAGTGCAGACCGAATCCCTGGGGCCAACGTCCTGACTTTC.